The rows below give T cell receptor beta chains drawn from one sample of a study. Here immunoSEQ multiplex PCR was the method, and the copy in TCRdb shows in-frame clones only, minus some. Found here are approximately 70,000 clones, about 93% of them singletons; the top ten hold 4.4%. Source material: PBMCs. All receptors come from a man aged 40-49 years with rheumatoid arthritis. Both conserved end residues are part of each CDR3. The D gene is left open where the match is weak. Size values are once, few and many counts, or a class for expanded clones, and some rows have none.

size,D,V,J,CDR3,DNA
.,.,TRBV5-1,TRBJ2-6,CASSLSVGSGANVLTF,TGCGCCAGCAGCTTGTCTGTGGGCTCTGGGGCCAACGTCCTGACTTTC
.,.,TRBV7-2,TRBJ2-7,CASSLAQSYEQYF,TGTGCCAGCAGCTTAGCTCAATCCTACGAGCAGTACTTC
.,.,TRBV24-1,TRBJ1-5,CATSDPFTNQPQHF,TGTGCCACCAGTGATCCCTTCACCAATCAGCCCCAGCATTTT
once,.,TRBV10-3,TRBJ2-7,CAITGSNDAYEQYF,TGTGCCATCACGGGCAGCAACGACGCCTACGAGCAGTACTTC
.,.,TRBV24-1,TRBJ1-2,CATSDSTLPGTRGYTF,TGTGCCACCAGTGACAGCACACTTCCCGGGACGAGAGGCTACACCTTC
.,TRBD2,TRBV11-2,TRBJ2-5,CASRALAGGETQYF,TGTGCCAGCAGGGCGCTAGCGGGAGGGGAGACCCAGTACTTC
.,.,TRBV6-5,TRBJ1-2,CASSPLPGRGGYTF,TGTGCCAGCAGTCCCCTACCAGGGCGGGGTGGCTACACCTTC
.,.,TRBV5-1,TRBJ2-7,CASSLVGQWEQYF,TGCGCCAGCAGCTTGGTGGGGCAGTGGGAGCAGTACTTC
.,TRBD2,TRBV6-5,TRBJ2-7,CASSYGASGGYEQYF,TGTGCCAGCAGTTATGGGGCTAGCGGGGGCTACGAGCAGTACTTC
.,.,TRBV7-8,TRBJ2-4,CASSLDLGTKNIQYF,TGTGCCAGCAGCTTAGATCTGGGCACCAAAAACATTCAGTACTTC
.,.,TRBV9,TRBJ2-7,CASSADSGPYEQYF,TGTGCCAGCAGCGCGGACAGCGGTCCCTACGAGCAGTACTTC
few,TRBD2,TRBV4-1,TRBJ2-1,CASSFPGLAGYRQFF,TGCGCCAGCAGTTTTCCGGGACTAGCGGGTTATAGGCAGTTCTTC
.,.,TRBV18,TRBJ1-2,CASSPRQLFYGYTF,TGTGCCAGCTCACCGAGGCAGCTTTTCTATGGCTACACCTTC
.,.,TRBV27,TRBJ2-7,CARHTGVYEQYF,TGTGCCAGACATACAGGAGTCTACGAGCAGTACTTC
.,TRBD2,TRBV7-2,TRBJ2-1,CASSPPGTSGYNEQFF,TGTGCCAGCAGCCCCCCCGGGACTAGCGGTTACAATGAGCAGTTCTTC
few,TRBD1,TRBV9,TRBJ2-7,CASSGQGAYEQYF,TGTGCCAGCAGTGGACAGGGGGCCTACGAGCAGTACTTC
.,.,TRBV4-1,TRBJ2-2,CASSQPEGDMRTGELFF,TGCGCCAGCAGCCAACCAGAGGGGGATATGAGGACCGGGGAGCTGTTTTTT
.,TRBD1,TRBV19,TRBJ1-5,CASRPGGGRGNQPQHF,TGTGCCAGTAGGCCAGGGGGGGGGAGAGGCAATCAGCCCCAGCATTTT
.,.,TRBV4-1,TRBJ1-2,CASSGGRGIGGYTF,TGCGCCAGCAGCGGAGGTCGGGGGATTGGAGGCTACACCTTC
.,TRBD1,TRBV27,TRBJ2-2,CASSQPGQGATGELFF,TGTGCCAGCAGTCAACCGGGACAGGGGGCGACCGGGGAGCTGTTTTTT
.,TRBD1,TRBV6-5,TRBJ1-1,CASSNRGNTEAFF,TGTGCCAGCAGTAACAGGGGGAACACTGAAGCTTTCTTT
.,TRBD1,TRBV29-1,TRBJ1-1,CSGGDRGEAFF,TGCAGCGGGGGGGACAGGGGCGAAGCTTTCTTT
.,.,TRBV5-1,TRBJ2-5,CASSLAIIQNQETQYF,TGCGCCAGCAGCTTGGCTATTATACAGAACCAAGAGACCCAGTACTTC
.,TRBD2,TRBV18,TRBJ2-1,CASSPASGSGHNEQFF,TGTGCCAGCTCACCGGCTAGCGGGAGTGGTCACAATGAGCAGTTCTTC
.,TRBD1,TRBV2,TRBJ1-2,CASSEGGGSGGYTF,TGTGCCAGCAGTGAGGGAGGGGGCAGCGGCGGCTACACCTTC
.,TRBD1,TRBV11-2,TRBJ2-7,CASSPSVGQSYEQYF,TGTGCCAGCAGCCCCAGTGTGGGACAGTCCTACGAGCAGTACTTC
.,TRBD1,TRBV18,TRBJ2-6,CASSPRGGQESSGANVLTF,TGTGCCAGCTCACCCCGAGGGGGCCAGGAGAGCTCTGGGGCCAACGTCCTGACTTTC
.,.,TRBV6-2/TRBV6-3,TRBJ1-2,CASSYSLGGAGYGYTF,TGTGCCAGCAGTTACTCGTTGGGGGGCGCGGGCTATGGCTACACCTTC
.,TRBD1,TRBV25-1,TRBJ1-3,CASSGSGTGGGNTIYF,TGTGCCAGCAGTGGATCCGGGACAGGCGGTGGAAACACCATATATTTT
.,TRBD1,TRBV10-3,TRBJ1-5,CAIRGTGDQPQHF,TGTGCCATCAGAGGGACAGGGGATCAGCCCCAGCATTTT
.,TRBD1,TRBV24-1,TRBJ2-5,CATSDLDRVETQYF,TGTGCCACCAGTGACTTGGACAGGGTAGAGACCCAGTACTTC
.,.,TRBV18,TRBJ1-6,CASSPGQESPLHF,TGTGCCAGCTCACCGGGACAAGAATCACCCCTCCACTTT
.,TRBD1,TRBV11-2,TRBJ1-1,CASSLIRGTEAFF,TGTGCCAGCAGCTTAATCAGGGGGACTGAAGCTTTCTTT
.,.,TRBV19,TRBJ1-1,CASSSRTYPEAFF,TGTGCCAGTAGTTCCAGGACTTATCCCGAAGCTTTCTTT
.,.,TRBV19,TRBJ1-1,CASSIGRGTEAFF,TGTGCCAGTAGTATCGGGCGCGGCACTGAAGCTTTCTTT
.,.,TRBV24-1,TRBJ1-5,CATSGQGNQPQHF,TGTGCCACCAGTGGGCAGGGGAATCAGCCCCAGCATTTT
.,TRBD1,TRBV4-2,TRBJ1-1,CASSLAGTANTEAFF,TGTGCCAGCAGCCTCGCCGGGACAGCAAACACTGAAGCTTTCTTT
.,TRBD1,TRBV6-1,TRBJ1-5,CASSEERRGLNQPQHF,TGTGCCAGCAGTGAAGAACGCAGGGGGTTGAATCAGCCCCAGCATTTT
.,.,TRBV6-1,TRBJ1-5,CASSEQTVQPQHF,TGTGCCAGCAGTGAACAGACAGTCCAGCCCCAGCATTTT
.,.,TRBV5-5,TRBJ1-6,CASRSNSPLHF,TGTGCCAGCAGGTCCAATTCACCCCTCCACTTT
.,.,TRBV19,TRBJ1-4,CASSIRGYGEKLFF,TGTGCCAGTAGTATAAGGGGGTATGGCGAAAAACTGTTTTTT
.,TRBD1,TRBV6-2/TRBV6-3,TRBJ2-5,CASSYSDRGETQYF,TGTGCCAGCAGTTACTCGGACAGGGGAGAGACCCAGTACTTC
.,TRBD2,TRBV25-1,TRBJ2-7,CASSLTSGRGSREQYF,TGTGCCAGCAGTTTAACTAGCGGGAGAGGTTCCCGGGAGCAGTACTTC
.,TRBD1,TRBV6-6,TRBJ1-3,CASRIKQGEGGNTIYF,TGTGCCAGCAGAATCAAACAGGGGGAAGGTGGAAACACCATATATTTT
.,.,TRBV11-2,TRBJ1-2,CASTMDKVNYGYTF,TGTGCCAGCACCATGGACAAAGTAAACTATGGCTACACTTTC
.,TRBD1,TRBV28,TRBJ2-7,CASSSDRVREQYF,TGTGCCAGCAGTTCCGACAGGGTTCGGGAGCAGTACTTC
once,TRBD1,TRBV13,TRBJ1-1,CASSPQGEGAEAFF,TGTGCCAGCAGCCCACAGGGGGAAGGCGCTGAAGCTTTCTTT
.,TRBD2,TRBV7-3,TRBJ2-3,CASRRLAGEGYTQYF,TGTGCCAGCAGGCGACTAGCGGGAGAGGGTTATACGCAGTATTTT